This T cell receptor beta chain was documented in a study of shared clonotypes between healthy human individuals (dated by TCRdb to about 2020). Study-wide context: The cohort comprised a couple of women and a few men aged 18 to 49 years. For each donor, three plates each were used for CD4 naive and CD4 memory, two plates were used for CD8 naive, and one plate was used for CD8 memory. The study deeply sequenced blood TCR repertoires of several healthy adults to estimate repertoire size and the extent of clonotype sharing between individuals. To increase sequencing depth and limit assay-specific biases, TCR repertoire library preparation and sequencing were carried out by different laboratories using diverse techniques. Between about 0.8 and 9 billion PBMCs per donor were obtained by leukapheresis.

Comment on this clone: Its antigen has not been determined. Compared with germline, one end of the junction differs, possibly owing to a read error.

Healthy HIV-negative adults with no recently reported acute infections or vaccinations were included as donors. All donors were Caucasian adults living in Nashville, Tennessee, USA. CD8 memory samples consisted of magnetically selected CD45RO+ cells combined with CCR7-negative CD45RA+ effector memory (TemRA) cells. After blood collection by leukapheresis, PBMCs were isolated using Ficoll-Histopaque density gradient centrifugation and then cryopreserved in the vapor phase of liquid nitrogen. Analytical flow cytometry was used to check the purity and quantity of every magnetically sorted T cell population. From each sorted fraction, genomic DNA was isolated and quantified by UV absorbance on a Nanodrop 2000c. TCR CDR3 regions were amplified from genomic DNA by multiplex PCR using the deep immunoSEQ assay. Genomic DNA extracted from each cell subset was distributed evenly over all wells of several immunoSEQ 96-well plates, and each plate served as one replicate. Each replicate PCR for sorted subsets received around 210 ng genomic DNA, equal to around 32,000 T cell genomes. The purified libraries were quantified using a Qubit 3.0 fluorometer, sized with a Bioanalyzer 2100, and then quantified again using the KAPA Library Quantification kit. Every immunoSEQ 96-well plate was sequenced on a separate single-read 150-cycle Illumina NextSeq 550 flow cell. The source study handled its data this way. Because the immunoSEQ output included only junctional sequences and no quality scores, the filtering could not be the same as the filtering used for full-length reads. Sequences were annotated with PyIR, a Python wrapper for IgBLAST v1.9, and V/J genes and CDR3 were assigned using IMGT germline references. Reads with weak V/J assignments (E-value above 1e-6), missing CDR3, stop codons, out-of-frame junctions, or ambiguous translated residues were removed. V3J clonotypes were defined by identical inferred V gene, J gene, and CDR3 amino acid sequence. Percentage overlap between repertoires was computed as shared unique clonotypes divided by the size of the smaller repertoire. Three approaches were used to assess repertoire richness: RTK rarefaction, the Chao1 estimator, and Recon v2.1 estimates of unobserved clonotypes. OLGA was used to compute generation probabilities for all TCRbeta clonotypes that the gDNA method yielded from a handful of donors. Here the immuneACCESS table is served through TCRdb, limited to in-frame sequences with V and J called. Missing clones are a known gap in these copies; in checked studies unresolved V genes cover under half, and the rest lacks a known reason. V and J calls and clone size are copied from that table; D and trimming were computed from the DNA. This sample gives approximately 710,000 clones in total; roughly 88% of them show up just once. The ten most abundant clones make up around a third of the sample.

The germline V gene yields MNHNS for CDR1 and SASEGT for CDR2. The CDR3 runs 18 residues from the cysteine to the phenylalanine. The DNA shown is the 54-base CDR3, in frame from base 1. General study outcomes and caveats: Compared with non-shared clonotypes, the clonotypes found in all four sorted-subset donors had higher generation probabilities. Because the study included only a small number of donors, the genetic and exposure-history diversity represented was limited. Approximately 4.8% of naive CD4, around 3.6% of naive CD8, 2% to 2.5% of memory CD4, and approximately 0.4% of memory CD8 clonotypes were shared across a few donors. Based on pairwise subsampling, the degree of clonotype sharing among donors was expected to be affected by sequencing depth. Even with the large sequencing depth, rarefaction of the sorted-subset datasets indicated that sequencing was incomplete. Naive subsets generally had larger estimated clonotype richness than memory subsets did. Only blood was sampled, and tissue TCR repertoires likely differ from those in blood.

This receptor was obtained from a man between 18 and 29 years old in good health. Some clones in this sample may be carry-over from other donors' samples. The V and J genes are TRBV6-1 and TRBJ1-3; tentative D gene TRBD1, with 5 bases matching. Specimen: memory CD8+ T cells from PBMCs. What the cell subset or site label conveys for this sample: CD45RO+ cells pooled with CCR7-negative TemRA cells. The CDR3 here reads CASTERRDAAYSGNTIYF. The DNA sequence reads TGTGCCAGCACTGAAAGGCGGGACGCGGCATACTCTGGAAACACCATATATTTT.